The present T cell receptor beta chain was sequenced within a study of blood T cell repertoires in COVID-19. The table came from immunoSEQ multiplex PCR; TCRdb's copy has only in-frame clones and leaves some out. Among fewer than 300,000 clones, more than 75% were seen once, and the ten largest hold 1.5%. The CDR3 sequence is 14 residues long. Per the germline V gene, CDR1 is MNHEY and CDR2 is SVGAGI. The V gene end was trimmed by 5 bases and the J gene end by 8 bases; junction bases not matched to a gene: 9. The receptor was derived from a woman between 35 and 50 years old who had recovered from COVID-19. The material sequenced was peripheral blood. The chain links TRBV6-5 to TRBJ1-2, with TRBD1 identical over 9 bases. The CDR3 spells CASSHGTGSYGYTF. As DNA, the CDR3 is TGTGCCAGCAGTCACGGGACAGGGTCTTACGGCTACACCTTC.